This T cell receptor (beta chain) was profiled in a study of OX40 agonist ivuxolimab in advanced cancers. The wider study: Dose-escalation patients had hepatocellular carcinoma, melanoma, renal cell or head and neck cancer. Anti-PD-1, anti-PD-L1 or anti-CTLA-4 therapy given earlier was allowed, and 40% had some. Averaging roughly 60 years in age, with a range of roughly 23 to 85, the cohort was around 87% male.

Repertoires were generated with immunoSEQ multiplex PCR, while TCRdb's copy carries only in-frame clones and drops some. The sample yields about 45,000 clones, around nine tenths seen once. The ends lost 8 bases at V and 8 bases at J; junction bases unmatched: 3. CDR3 length equals 13 residues. Looked up from germline, CDR1 is MNHEY and CDR2 is SVGAGI. Cycle 7 day 1, cycle 4 day 1, and baseline were the timepoints at which blood was sampled. This clonotype originated in an adult with an advanced solid tumor such as melanoma, head and neck, liver or kidney cancer. The specimen was CD4+ or CD8+ T cells sorted from blood, collected in a trial of the OX40 agonist ivuxolimab. The J gene is TRBJ2-1, the V gene TRBV6-5; TRBD2 aligns across 13 bases. The CDR3 region is CASRTSGSHEQFF. As DNA, the CDR3 is TGTGCCAGCCGGACTAGCGGGAGTCATGAGCAGTTCTTC.